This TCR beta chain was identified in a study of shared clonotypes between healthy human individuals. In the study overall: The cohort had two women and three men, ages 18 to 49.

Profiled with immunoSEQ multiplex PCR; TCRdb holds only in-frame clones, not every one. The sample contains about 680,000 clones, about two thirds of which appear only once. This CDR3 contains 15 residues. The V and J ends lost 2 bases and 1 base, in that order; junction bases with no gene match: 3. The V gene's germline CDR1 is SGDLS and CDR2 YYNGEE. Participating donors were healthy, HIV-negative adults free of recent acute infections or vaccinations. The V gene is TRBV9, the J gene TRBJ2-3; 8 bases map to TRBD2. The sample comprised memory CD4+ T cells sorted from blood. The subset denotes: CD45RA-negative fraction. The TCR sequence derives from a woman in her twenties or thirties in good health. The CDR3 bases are TGTGCCAGCAGCGTTCTGACTAGCGGCACAGATACGCAGTATTTT. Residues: CASSVLTSGTDTQYF.